This T cell receptor beta chain was captured by sequencing in a study of cytomegalovirus exposure and HLA in healthy donors. Turning to the study itself: Findings of an earlier analysis included some 110 million unique TCR beta sequences from 200 million or so T cells. Study observations and caveats: Reportedly, HLA-A and HLA-B alleles of most subjects were accurately predicted from TCR beta. The analysis excluded some indistinguishable V segments, including TRBV6-2 and TRBV6-3.

Use of 60 Vbeta and 13 Jbeta primers characterized the PCR. Assay used: immunoSEQ multiplex PCR; TCRdb lists only in-frame clones, some missing. In the table there are roughly 73,000 clones, roughly 84% of which are singletons. The CDR3 has 14 amino acids. V dropped 6 bases and J dropped 5 bases, with 17 bases sitting between them. Germline values: CDR1 MNHEY, CDR2 SMNVEV (reference sequence). On this clone: Its antigen is unknown.

The chain carries TRBV27 and TRBJ2-7; tentatively, D is TRBD1 (5 bases). This receptor was identified in a woman aged 50 to 60 in good health and CMV-seronegative. The sequencing input was PBMCs. CDR3 sequence (DNA): TGTGCCAGCAGGGTCTCCGGTGGGGCGGACGAGCAGTACTTC. Residues: CASRVSGGADEQYF.